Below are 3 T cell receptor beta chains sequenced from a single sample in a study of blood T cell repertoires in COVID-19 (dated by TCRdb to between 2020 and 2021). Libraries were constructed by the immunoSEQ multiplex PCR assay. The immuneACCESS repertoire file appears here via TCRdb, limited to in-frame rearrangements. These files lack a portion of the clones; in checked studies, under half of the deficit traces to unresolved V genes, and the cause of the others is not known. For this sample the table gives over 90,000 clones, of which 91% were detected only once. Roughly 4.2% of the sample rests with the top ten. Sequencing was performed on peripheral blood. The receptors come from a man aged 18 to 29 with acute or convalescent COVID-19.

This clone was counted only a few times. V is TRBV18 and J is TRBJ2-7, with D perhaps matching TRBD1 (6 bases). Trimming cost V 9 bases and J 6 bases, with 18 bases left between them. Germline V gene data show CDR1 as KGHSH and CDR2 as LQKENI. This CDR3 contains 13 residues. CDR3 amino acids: CASAFNRDTEQYF. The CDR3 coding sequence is TGTGCCAGTGCCTTTAACCGGGACACCGAGCAGTACTTC.

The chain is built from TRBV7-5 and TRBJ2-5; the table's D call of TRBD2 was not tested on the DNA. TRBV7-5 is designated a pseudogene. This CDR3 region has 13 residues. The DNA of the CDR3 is TGTGCCAGCCCCCCGCCGGGAGGGGAGACCCAGTACTTC. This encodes CASPPPGGETQYF.

CDR3 bases: TGCGCCAGCAGCTGGACAGGGTTAGACACTGAAGCTTTCTTT. This sequence encodes CASSWTGLDTEAFF. J is TRBJ1-1 and V is TRBV5-1; 8 bases fit TRBD1. The germline V gene has CDR1 SGHRS and CDR2 YFSETQ. Trimming removed 3 bases from V and 3 bases from J; junction bases left unmatched: 4. The CDR3 spans 14 residues.